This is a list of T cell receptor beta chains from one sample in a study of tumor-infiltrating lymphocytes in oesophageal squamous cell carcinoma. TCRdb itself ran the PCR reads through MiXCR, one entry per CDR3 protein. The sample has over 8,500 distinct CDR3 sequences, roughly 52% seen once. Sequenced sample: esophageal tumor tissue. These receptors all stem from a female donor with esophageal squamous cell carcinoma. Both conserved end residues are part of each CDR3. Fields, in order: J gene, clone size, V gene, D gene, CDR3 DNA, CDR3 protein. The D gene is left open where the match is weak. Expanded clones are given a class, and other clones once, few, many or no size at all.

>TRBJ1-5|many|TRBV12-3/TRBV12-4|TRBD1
TGTGCCAGCAGTTTAGCTGACAGGGGTAGCAATCAGCCCCAGCATTTT
CASSLADRGSNQPQHF
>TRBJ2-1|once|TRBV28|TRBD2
TGTGCCAGCAGTTCTACACCCTTTAGCGGGACCTACAATGAGCAGTTCTTC
CASSSTPFSGTYNEQFF
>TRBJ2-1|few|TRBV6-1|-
TGTGCCAGCAGACTAGACACTAATGAGCAGTTCTTC
CASRLDTNEQFF
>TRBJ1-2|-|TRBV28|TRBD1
TGTGCCAGCAGTTGGGGGGACAGCCCTAACTATGGCTACACCTTC
CASSWGDSPNYGYTF
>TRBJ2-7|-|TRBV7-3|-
TGTGCCAGCAACCTACAGACCACCACAGATACGCAGTACTTC
CASNLQTTTDTQYF
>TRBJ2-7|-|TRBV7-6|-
TGTGCCAGCAGCTTAGAACGGACCTACGAGCAGTACTTC
CASSLERTYEQYF
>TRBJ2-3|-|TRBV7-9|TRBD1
TGTGCCAGCAGGTACAGGGGGGGCACAGATACGCAGTATTTT
CASRYRGGTDTQYF
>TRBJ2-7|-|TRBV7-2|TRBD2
TGTGCCAGCAGCTCCGTAGCGGGGGATTACAATGAGCAGTACTTC
CASSSVAGDYNEQYF
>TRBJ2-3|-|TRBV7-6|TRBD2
TGTGCCAGCAGCTTAGCGGGGACTACCCTAGATACGCAGTATTTT
CASSLAGTTLDTQYF
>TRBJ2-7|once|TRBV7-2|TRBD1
TGTGCCAGCAGCGTCATCCGGGACAGGGGCCACGAGCAGTACTTC
CASSVIRDRGHEQYF
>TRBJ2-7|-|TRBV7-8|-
TGTGCCAGCAGCTTAAGGGACCCTTTGTCCTACAATGAGCAGTACTTC
CASSLRDPLSYNEQYF
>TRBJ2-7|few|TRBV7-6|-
TGTGCCAGCAGCTTAGAGGGATGGGGTTTGTACGAGCAGTACTTC
CASSLEGWGLYEQYF
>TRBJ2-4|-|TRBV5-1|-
TGCGCCAGCAGCTTGGCCGACGGGGGACGGGCCAAAAACATTCAGTACTTC
CASSLADGGRAKNIQYF
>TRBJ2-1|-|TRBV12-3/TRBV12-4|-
TGTGCCAGCAGTTTATGGCCTAATGAGCAGTTCTTC
CASSLWPNEQFF
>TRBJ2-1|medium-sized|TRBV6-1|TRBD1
TGTGCCAGCAGTGGGGGGACAGGGAGATCCTACAATGAGCAGTTCTTC
CASSGGTGRSYNEQFF
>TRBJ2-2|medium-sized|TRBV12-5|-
TGTGCTAGTGGTTTGACCCGGACGGATAAGAACACCGGGGAGCTGTTTTTT
CASGLTRTDKNTGELFF
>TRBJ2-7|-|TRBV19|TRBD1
TGTGCCACCAAGGGGACAGGGACCTACGAGCAGTACTTC
CATKGTGTYEQYF
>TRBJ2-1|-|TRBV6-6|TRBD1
TGTGCCAGCAGTTATGGGACAGCAAATTACAATGAGCAGTTCTTC
CASSYGTANYNEQFF
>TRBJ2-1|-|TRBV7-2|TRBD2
TGTGCCAGCCGTGGGACTAGCGGAGAGAACTACAATGAGCAGTTCTTC
CASRGTSGENYNEQFF
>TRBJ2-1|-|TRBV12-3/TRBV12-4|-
TGTGCCAGCAGTTTGATCCCGGGACACAATGAGCAGTTCTTC
CASSLIPGHNEQFF
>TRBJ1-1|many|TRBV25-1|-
TGTGCCAGCAGTGTCTCGGGGGGGGGTGACACTGAAGCTTTCTTT
CASSVSGGGDTEAFF
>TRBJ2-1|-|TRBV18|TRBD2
TGTGCCAGCTCACCCCCGGGAGGGGCCAAGTTTCAGTTCTTC
CASSPPGGAKFQFF
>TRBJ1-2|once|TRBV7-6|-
TGTGCCAGCAGCTTAGGGCCAACCTATGGCTACACCTTC
CASSLGPTYGYTF
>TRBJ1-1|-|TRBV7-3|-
TGTGCCAGCAGCCCAACCGGGACGGGGGGGACTGAAGCTTTCTTT
CASSPTGTGGTEAFF
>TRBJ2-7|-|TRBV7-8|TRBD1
TGTGCCAGCAGCTTCGGAGCCTGGACAGGGGATTTAGGCGACGAGCAGTACTTC
CASSFGAWTGDLGDEQYF
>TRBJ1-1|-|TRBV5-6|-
TGTGCCAGCAGCTTGCCAACCAATACACGGGCAAGGGGGGCTTTCTTT
CASSLPTNTRARGAFF
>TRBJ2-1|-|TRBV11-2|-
TGTGCCAGCAGCTTAGAGTCTTTCAATGAGCAGTTCTTC
CASSLESFNEQFF
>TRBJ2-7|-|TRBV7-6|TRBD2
TGTGCCAGCAGCCGTATAGCGGGAGCCAGGGGTGAGCAGTACTTC
CASSRIAGARGEQYF
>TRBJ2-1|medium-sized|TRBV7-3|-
TGTGCCAGCAGCTTAATCGGGAGTGGTAGGAATGAGCAGTTCTTC
CASSLIGSGRNEQFF
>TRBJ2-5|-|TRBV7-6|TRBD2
TGTGCCAGCACCCTCCCCCCCCGCCTAGCGGGAGGGCTTGATACGCAGTACTTC
CASTLPPRLAGGLDTQYF
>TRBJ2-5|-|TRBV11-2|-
TGTGCCAGCAGCTTAGAAGGTTTTGGTAGGGAAGAGACCCAGTACTTC
CASSLEGFGREETQYF
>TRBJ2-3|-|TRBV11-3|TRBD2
TGTGCCAGCAGCTTCAATAGCGGGAACACAGATACGCAGTATTTT
CASSFNSGNTDTQYF
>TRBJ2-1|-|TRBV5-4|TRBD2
TGTGCCAGCAGCTTGGATAGACTAGCGGGACAGTTCTTC
CASSLDRLAGQFF
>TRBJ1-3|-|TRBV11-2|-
TGTGCCAGCAGCTCCGCTAGCGCTGGAAACACCATATATTTT
CASSSASAGNTIYF
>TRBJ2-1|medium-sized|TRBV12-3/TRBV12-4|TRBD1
TGTGCCAGCAGTCTACAGACAGGGGGCGCTTGGAATGAGCAGTTCTTC
CASSLQTGGAWNEQFF
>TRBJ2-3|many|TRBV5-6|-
TGTGCCAGCAGCCATATAGACCTGCAGGATACGCAGTATTTT
CASSHIDLQDTQYF